A selection of T cell receptor beta chains follows, all from one sample in a study of blood T cell repertoires in COVID-19. The protocol was immunoSEQ multiplex PCR, while the TCRdb copy is restricted to in-frame clones and leaves out a portion. The table lists about 200,000 clones, approximately 86% of them singletons. Sequenced sample: peripheral blood. All receptors come from a man aged 60 to 75 with acute or convalescent COVID-19. The CDR3 runs from the conserved cysteine through the conserved F or W. Each record gives: clone size, V gene, J gene, D gene, CDR3 DNA, CDR3 protein. The D gene is left open where the match is weak. Clone size appears in some rows only: once, few, many, or a class for an expanded clone.

size: NA
V: TRBV18
J: TRBJ2-1
D: TRBD2
DNA: TGTGCCAGCTCACCAAGGACTAGCGGGGATTACAATGAGCAGTTCTTC
CDR3: CASSPRTSGDYNEQFF

size: once
V: TRBV12-3/TRBV12-4
J: TRBJ1-2
D: NA
DNA: TGTGCCAGCGCCCGAGCTAACTATGGCTACACCTTC
CDR3: CASARANYGYTF

size: NA
V: TRBV5-6
J: TRBJ1-6
D: TRBD1
DNA: TGTGCCAGCGGATCCGGGACAGGGGCAGAACCCCTCCACTTT
CDR3: CASGSGTGAEPLHF

size: NA
V: TRBV27
J: TRBJ1-1
D: NA
DNA: TGTGCCAGCAAGCAGAACACTGAAGCTTTCTTT
CDR3: CASKQNTEAFF

size: NA
V: TRBV5-1
J: TRBJ2-2
D: NA
DNA: TGCGCCAGCAGCTTGTTACAGTCGAACACCGGGGAGCTGTTTTTT
CDR3: CASSLLQSNTGELFF

size: NA
V: TRBV6-5
J: TRBJ2-2
D: NA
DNA: TGTGCCAGCAGTCGGAGGGAAAACACCGGGGAGCTGTTTTTT
CDR3: CASSRRENTGELFF

size: NA
V: TRBV24-1
J: TRBJ1-1
D: NA
DNA: TGTGCCACCAGTGACCCCTTCGGAGGCACTGAAGCTTTCTTT
CDR3: CATSDPFGGTEAFF

size: NA
V: TRBV19
J: TRBJ1-4
D: TRBD1
DNA: TGTGCCAGTAGTATCTGGGCGGGACAGCGTCAGGAAAAACTGTTTTTT
CDR3: CASSIWAGQRQEKLFF

size: NA
V: TRBV4-3
J: TRBJ2-1
D: NA
DNA: TGCGCCAGCAGCCAAGGGGCGTACAATGAGCAGTTCTTC
CDR3: CASSQGAYNEQFF

size: few
V: TRBV18
J: TRBJ2-5
D: TRBD1
DNA: TGTGCCAGCTCACCACTCACAGGGGAAGGCGAGACCCAGTACTTC
CDR3: CASSPLTGEGETQYF

size: NA
V: TRBV12-3/TRBV12-4
J: TRBJ1-1
D: NA
DNA: TGTGCCAGCAGTTTTTTCTCGAACACTGAAGCTTTCTTT
CDR3: CASSFFSNTEAFF

size: NA
V: TRBV5-1
J: TRBJ1-1
D: NA
DNA: TGCGCCAGCAGCTTGGCCCTTGTAGGGAGCAGCACTGAAGCTTTCTTT
CDR3: CASSLALVGSSTEAFF

size: NA
V: TRBV5-1
J: TRBJ2-7
D: NA
DNA: TGCGCCAGCAGCTTGGGGCAGGGTGACTACGAGCAGTACTTC
CDR3: CASSLGQGDYEQYF

size: NA
V: TRBV9
J: TRBJ1-4
D: TRBD1
DNA: TGTGCCAGCAGCGTGGGCCTAGGGACAGAAAATGAAAAACTGTTTTTT
CDR3: CASSVGLGTENEKLFF

size: NA
V: TRBV11-2
J: TRBJ1-6
D: NA
DNA: TGTGCCAGCAGCTTAGTTCAGGGTTCTAATGCCTATAATTCACCCCTCCACTTT
CDR3: CASSLVQGSNAYNSPLHF

size: once
V: TRBV27
J: TRBJ2-1
D: TRBD1
DNA: TGTGCCAGCAGTTCCCGGGACAGGGCCTACAATGAGCAGTTCTTC
CDR3: CASSSRDRAYNEQFF

size: NA
V: TRBV7-2
J: TRBJ2-2
D: NA
DNA: TGTGCCAGCAGCTTAGCCCTCGGCGGGGGCCTCGGCGGGGAGCTGTTTTTT
CDR3: CASSLALGGGLGGELFF

size: NA
V: TRBV11-2
J: TRBJ1-6
D: TRBD1
DNA: TGTGCCAGCAGCTTAGATGGGGACAGGGTTAATTCACCCCTCCACTTT
CDR3: CASSLDGDRVNSPLHF